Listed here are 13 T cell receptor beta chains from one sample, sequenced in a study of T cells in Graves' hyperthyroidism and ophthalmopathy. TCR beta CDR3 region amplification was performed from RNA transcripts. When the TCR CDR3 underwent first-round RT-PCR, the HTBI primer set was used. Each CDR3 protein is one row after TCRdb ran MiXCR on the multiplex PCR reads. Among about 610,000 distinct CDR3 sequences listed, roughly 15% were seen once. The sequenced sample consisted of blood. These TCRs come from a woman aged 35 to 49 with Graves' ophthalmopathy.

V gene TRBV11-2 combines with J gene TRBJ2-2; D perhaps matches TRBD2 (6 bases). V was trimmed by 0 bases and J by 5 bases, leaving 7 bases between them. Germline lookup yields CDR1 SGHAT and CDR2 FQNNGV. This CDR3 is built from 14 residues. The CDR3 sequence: CASSLDAGTGELFF. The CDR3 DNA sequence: TGTGCCAGCAGCTTAGATGCGGGGACCGGGGAGCTGTTTTTT.

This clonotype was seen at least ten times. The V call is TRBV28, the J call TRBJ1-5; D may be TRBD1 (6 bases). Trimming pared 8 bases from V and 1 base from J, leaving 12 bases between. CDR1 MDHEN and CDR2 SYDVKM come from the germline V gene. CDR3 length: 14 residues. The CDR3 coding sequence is TGTGCCAGCGTCCAGGGGTTCAGCAATCAGCCCCAGCATTTT. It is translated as CASVQGFSNQPQHF.

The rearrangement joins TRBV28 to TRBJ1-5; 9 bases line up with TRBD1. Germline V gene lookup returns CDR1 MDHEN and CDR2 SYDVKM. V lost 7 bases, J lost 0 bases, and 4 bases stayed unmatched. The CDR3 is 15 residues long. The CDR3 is CASTGTGLSNQPQHF. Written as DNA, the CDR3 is TGTGCCAGCACCGGGACAGGGCTTAGCAATCAGCCCCAGCATTTT.

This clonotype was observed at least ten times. The CDR3 loop is CASGRLLNTGELFF. The CDR3 bases are TGTGCCAGCGGAAGACTTCTTAACACCGGGGAGCTGTTTTTT. The V and J genes are TRBV2 and TRBJ2-2; unclear D gene. V lost 8 bases and J lost 2, with 12 bases in between. Germline-derived CDR1 and CDR2 are SNHLY and FYNNEI. The CDR3 totals 14 residues. Looking up the rest from reference TRBV2 and TRBJ2-2 gives the full variable domain: EPEVTQTPSHQVTQMGQEVILRCVPISNHLYFYWYRQILGQKVEFLVSFYNNEISEKSEIFDDQFSVERPDGSNFTLKIRSTKLEDSAMYFCASGRLLNTGELFFGEGSRLTVL.

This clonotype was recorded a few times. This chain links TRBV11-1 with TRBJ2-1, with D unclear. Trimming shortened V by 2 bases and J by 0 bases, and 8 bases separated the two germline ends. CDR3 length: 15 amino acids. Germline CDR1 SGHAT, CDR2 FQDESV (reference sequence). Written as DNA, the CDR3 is TGTGCCAGCAGCTTAAACCCTAGCTCCTACAATGAGCAGTTCTTC. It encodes CASSLNPSSYNEQFF.

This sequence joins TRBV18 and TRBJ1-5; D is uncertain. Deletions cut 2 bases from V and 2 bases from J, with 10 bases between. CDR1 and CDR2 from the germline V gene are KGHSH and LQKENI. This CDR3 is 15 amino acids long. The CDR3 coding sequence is TGTGCCAGCTCACCAACCTCCCCGGGCAATCAGCCCCAGCATTTT. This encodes CASSPTSPGNQPQHF.

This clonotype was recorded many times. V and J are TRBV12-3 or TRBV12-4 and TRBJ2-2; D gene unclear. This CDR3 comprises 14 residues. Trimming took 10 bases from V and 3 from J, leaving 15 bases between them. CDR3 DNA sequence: TGTGCCACAGGAGCGTTGTCCGACACCGGGGAGCTGTTTTTT. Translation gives CATGALSDTGELFF.

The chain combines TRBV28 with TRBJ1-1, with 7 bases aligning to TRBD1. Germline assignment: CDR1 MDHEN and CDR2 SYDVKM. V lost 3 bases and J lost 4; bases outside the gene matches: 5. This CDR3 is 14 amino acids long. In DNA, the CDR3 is TGTGCCAGCAGTTTCCTGGCAGGGGGCACTGAAGCTTTCTTT. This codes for CASSFLAGGTEAFF. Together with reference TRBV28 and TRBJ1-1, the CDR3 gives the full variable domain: DVKVTQSSRYLVKRTGEKVFLECVQDMDHENMFWYRQDPGLGLRLIYFSYDVKMKEKGDIPEGYSVSREKKERFSLILESASTNQTSMYLCASSFLAGGTEAFFGQGTRLTVV.

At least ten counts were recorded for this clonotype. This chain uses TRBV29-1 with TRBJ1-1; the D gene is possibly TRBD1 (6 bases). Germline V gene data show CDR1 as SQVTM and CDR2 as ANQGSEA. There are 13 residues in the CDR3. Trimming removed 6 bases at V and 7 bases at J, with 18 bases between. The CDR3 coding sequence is TGCAGCGTAAAGCTTCAGGGGAAGGATGAAGCTTTCTTT. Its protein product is CSVKLQGKDEAFF.

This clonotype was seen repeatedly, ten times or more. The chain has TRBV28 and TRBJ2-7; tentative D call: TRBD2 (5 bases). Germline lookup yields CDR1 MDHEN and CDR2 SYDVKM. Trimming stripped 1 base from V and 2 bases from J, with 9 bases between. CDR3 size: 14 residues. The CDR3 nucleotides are TGTGCCAGCAGTTTATCGGACTTCCCCTACGAGCAGTACTTC. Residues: CASSLSDFPYEQYF.

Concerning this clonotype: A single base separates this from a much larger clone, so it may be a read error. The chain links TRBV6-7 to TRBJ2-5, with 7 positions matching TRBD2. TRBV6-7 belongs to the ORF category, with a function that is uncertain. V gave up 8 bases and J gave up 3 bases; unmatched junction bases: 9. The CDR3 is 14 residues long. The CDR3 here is CASAAGRAEETQYF. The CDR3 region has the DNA TGTGCCAGCGCGGCGGGGAGGGCCGAAGAGACCCAGTACTTC.

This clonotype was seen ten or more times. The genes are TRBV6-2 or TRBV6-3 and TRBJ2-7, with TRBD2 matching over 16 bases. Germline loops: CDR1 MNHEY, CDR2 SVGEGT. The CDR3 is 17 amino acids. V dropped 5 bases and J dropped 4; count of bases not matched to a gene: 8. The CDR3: CASSLPGLAGGNYEQYF. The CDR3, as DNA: TGTGCCAGCAGTCTTCCGGGACTAGCGGGAGGGAATTACGAGCAGTACTTC.

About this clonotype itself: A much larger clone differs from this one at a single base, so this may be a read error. This chain's CDR3 is CAISKSSGGMETQYF. CDR3 bases: TGTGCCATCAGTAAATCTTCAGGGGGCATGGAGACCCAGTACTTC. This chain uses TRBV10-3 with TRBJ2-5, with TRBD1 matching 8 bases. The CDR3 runs 15 residues. From germline, CDR1 is ENHRY and CDR2 SYGVKD. V was pared by 5 bases and J by 5 bases, with 10 bases of the junction left unmatched.